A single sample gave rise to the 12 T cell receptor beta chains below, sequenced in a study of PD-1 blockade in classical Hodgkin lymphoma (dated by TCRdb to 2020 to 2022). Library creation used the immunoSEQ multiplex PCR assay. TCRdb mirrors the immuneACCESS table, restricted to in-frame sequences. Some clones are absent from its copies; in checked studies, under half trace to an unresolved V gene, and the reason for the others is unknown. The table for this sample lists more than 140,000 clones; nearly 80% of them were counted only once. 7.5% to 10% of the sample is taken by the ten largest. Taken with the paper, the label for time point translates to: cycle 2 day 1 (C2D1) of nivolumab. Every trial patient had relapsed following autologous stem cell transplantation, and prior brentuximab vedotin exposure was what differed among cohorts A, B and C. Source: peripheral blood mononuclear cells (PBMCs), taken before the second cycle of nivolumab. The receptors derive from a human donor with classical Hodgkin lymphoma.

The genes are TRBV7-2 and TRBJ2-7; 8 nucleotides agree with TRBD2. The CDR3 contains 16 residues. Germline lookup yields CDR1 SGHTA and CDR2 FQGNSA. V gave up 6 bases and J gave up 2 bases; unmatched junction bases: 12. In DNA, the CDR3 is TGTGCCAGCAGTTGGACCGGGACTAGTAGCCCCTACGAGCAGTACTTC. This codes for CASSWTGTSSPYEQYF.

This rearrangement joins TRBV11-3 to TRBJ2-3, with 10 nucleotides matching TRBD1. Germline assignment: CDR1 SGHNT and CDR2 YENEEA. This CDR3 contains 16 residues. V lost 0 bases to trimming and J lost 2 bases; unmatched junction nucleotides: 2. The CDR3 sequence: CASSLETGGATDTQYF. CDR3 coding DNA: TGTGCCAGCAGCTTAGAGACAGGGGGCGCCACAGATACGCAGTATTTT.

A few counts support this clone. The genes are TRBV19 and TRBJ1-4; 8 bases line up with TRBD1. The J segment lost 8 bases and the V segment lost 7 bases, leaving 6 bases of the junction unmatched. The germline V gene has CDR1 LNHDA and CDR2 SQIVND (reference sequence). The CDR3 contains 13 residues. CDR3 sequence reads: CASKDRAGEKLFF. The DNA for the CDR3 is TGTGCCAGTAAGGACAGGGCAGGCGAAAAACTGTTTTTT.

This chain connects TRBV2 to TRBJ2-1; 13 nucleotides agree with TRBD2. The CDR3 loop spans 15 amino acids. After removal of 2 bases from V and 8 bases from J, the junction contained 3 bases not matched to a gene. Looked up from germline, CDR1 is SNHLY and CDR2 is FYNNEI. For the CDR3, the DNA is TGTGCCAGCAGTGAAACTAGCGGGGGGGCCTATGAGCAGTTCTTC. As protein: CASSETSGGAYEQFF.

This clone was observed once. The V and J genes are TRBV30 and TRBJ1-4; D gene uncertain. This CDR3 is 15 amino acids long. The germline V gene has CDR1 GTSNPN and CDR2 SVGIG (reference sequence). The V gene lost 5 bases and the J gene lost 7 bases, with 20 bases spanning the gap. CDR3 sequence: CAWQRGVSYGEKLFF. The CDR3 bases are TGTGCCTGGCAACGAGGAGTCTCGTATGGTGAAAAACTGTTTTTT.

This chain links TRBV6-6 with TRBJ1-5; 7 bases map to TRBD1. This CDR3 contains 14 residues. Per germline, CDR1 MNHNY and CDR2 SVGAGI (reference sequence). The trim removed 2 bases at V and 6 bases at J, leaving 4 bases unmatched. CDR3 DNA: TGTGCCAGCAGTTACGGGGCAGGGGGTCAGCCCCAGCATTTT. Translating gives CASSYGAGGQPQHF.

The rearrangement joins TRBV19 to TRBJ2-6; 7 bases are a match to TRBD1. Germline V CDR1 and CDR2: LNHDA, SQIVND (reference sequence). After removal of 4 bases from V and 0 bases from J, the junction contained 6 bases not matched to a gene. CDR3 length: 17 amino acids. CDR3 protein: CASSRQGTPSGANVLTF. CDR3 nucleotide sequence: TGTGCCAGTAGTAGACAGGGTACCCCCTCTGGGGCCAACGTCCTGACTTTC.

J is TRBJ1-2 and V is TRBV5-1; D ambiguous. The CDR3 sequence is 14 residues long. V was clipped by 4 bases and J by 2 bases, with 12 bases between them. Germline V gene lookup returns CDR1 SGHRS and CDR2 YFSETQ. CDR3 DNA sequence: TGCGCCAGCAGCGCGAGGTGGGAAAACTATGGCTACACCTTC. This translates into CASSARWENYGYTF.

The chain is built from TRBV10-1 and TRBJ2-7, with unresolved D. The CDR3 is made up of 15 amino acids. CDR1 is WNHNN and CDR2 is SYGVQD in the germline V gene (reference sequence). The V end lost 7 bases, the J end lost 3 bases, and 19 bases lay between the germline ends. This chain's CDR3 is CASIPRAQTVYEQYF. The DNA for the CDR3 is TGCGCCAGCATTCCCCGGGCCCAAACGGTCTACGAGCAGTACTTC.

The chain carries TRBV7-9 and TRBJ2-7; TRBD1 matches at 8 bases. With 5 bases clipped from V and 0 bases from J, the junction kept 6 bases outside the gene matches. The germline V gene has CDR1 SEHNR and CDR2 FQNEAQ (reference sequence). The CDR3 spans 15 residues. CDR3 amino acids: CASSPQGGGSYEQYF. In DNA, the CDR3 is TGTGCCAGCAGCCCACAGGGGGGCGGCTCCTACGAGCAGTACTTC.

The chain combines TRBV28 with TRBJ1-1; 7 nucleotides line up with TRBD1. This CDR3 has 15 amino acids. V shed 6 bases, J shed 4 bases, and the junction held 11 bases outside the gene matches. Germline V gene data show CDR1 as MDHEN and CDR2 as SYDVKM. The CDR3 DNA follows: TGTGCCAGCAGGTTCGGGACAGCCAGAGGCACTGAAGCTTTCTTT. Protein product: CASRFGTARGTEAFF.

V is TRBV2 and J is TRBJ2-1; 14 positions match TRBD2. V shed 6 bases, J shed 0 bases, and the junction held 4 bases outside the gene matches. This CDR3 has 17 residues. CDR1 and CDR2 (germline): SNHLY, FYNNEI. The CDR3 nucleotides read TGTGCCAGCAGGCCGGGACTAGCGGGGGACTCCTACAATGAGCAGTTCTTC. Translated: CASRPGLAGDSYNEQFF.